This T cell receptor beta chain was observed in a study of shared clonotypes between healthy human individuals. Findings of the study overall: In having few donors, the study represented limited genetic and exposure-history diversity. Inspection by rarefaction showed sorted-subset sequencing to be incomplete despite large depth. The generation probabilities recorded for non-shared clonotypes fell below those of clonotypes shared by all four donors. Generally, estimated richness proved larger in naive subsets than it did in memory subsets.

Remarks on this clone: The antigen is undetermined.

Sequencing was performed with immunoSEQ multiplex PCR; in TCRdb, only in-frame clones are kept and a portion is missing. Among 600,000 to 750,000 clones listed, 72% were seen once. The receptor's source is a woman aged 30 to 39 in good health. Sequences were obtained from memory CD4+ T cells sorted from blood. As for subset: CD45RA-negative fraction.

DNA for the CDR3: TGTGCCAGCAGCTTCACTGAGGGCACTGAAGCTTTCTTT. Its protein is CASSFTEGTEAFF. The chain links TRBV7-8 to TRBJ1-1, with unresolved D. The CDR3 consists of 13 residues. Germline CDR1 and CDR2: SGHVS and FQNEAQ. The V end lost 3 bases, the J end lost 4 bases, and 9 bases lay between the germline ends.